The 11 T cell receptor beta chains below come from one sample, sequenced in a study of cytomegalovirus exposure and HLA in healthy donors. This PCR relied on a set of 60 Vbeta primers and 13 Jbeta primers. Assay: immunoSEQ multiplex PCR; the TCRdb copy retains only in-frame clones and omits some. The sample shows approximately 130,000 clones, around three fifths of them seen only once. Sequenced sample: PBMCs. These receptors originate from a woman aged 40 to 55 in good health and CMV-seronegative.

This clone was observed once. The rearrangement joins TRBV11-2 to TRBJ2-7; D is perhaps TRBD1 (6 bases). The CDR3 consists of 15 residues. Germline loops: CDR1 SGHAT, CDR2 FQNNGV. V lost 3 bases and J 1 base, leaving 13 bases between the germline ends. This chain's CDR3 is CASSFRQGISYEQYF. The DNA of the CDR3 is TGTGCCAGCAGCTTCCGCCAGGGGATTTCCTACGAGCAGTACTTC.

The gene calls are TRBV2 and TRBJ2-1; 9 nucleotides match TRBD1. With 6 bases clipped from V and 4 bases from J, the junction kept 4 bases outside the gene matches. The CDR3 is 14 amino acids. Per the germline V gene, CDR1 is SNHLY and CDR2 is FYNNEI. For the CDR3, the DNA is TGTGCCAGCAGACGGGACAGGGTGTACAATGAGCAGTTCTTC. This codes for CASRRDRVYNEQFF.

The chain joins TRBV5-4 to TRBJ1-3; 9 bases agree with TRBD1. This CDR3 is 17 amino acids long. Unmatched junction bases numbered 12, after V lost 5 bases and J lost 3 bases. The V gene's germline CDR1 is SGHNT and CDR2 YYREEE (reference sequence). The CDR3 nucleotides are TGTGCCAGCAGGATGGTATTCCGGGACAGGGATGGAAACACCATATATTTT. Residues: CASRMVFRDRDGNTIYF.

This chain joins TRBV18 and TRBJ1-1; 7 bases are a match to TRBD1. Trimming at V came to 0 bases and at J to 8 bases, leaving 0 bases not matched to a gene. The CDR3 consists of 12 residues. Germline V gene data show CDR1 as KGHSH and CDR2 as LQKENI. CDR3 sequence: CASSPPGQEAFF. CDR3 nucleotide sequence: TGTGCCAGCTCACCACCGGGACAGGAAGCTTTCTTT.

The table lists this clone with a count of one. The CDR3 loop reads CASSSDRVEVEQYF. CDR3 in DNA: TGTGCCAGCAGTTCCGACAGGGTGGAGGTCGAGCAGTACTTC. This chain uses TRBV6-6 with TRBJ2-7; 7 bases agree with TRBD1. Germline V gene lookup returns CDR1 MNHNY and CDR2 SVGAGI (reference sequence). The CDR3 length is 14 residues. V lost 4 bases and J lost 6; bases outside the gene matches: 9.

This clone was picked up a small number of times. The chain couples TRBV4-2 to TRBJ1-2; D is ambiguous. Germline CDR1 and CDR2: LGHNA and YNFKEQ. CDR3 length: 11 residues. Trimming took 1 base from V and 7 from J, leaving 4 bases between them. CDR3 protein: CASSQGSGYTF. CDR3 DNA: TGTGCCAGCAGCCAAGGGAGTGGCTACACCTTC.

This clone has a handful of counts. The rearrangement uses TRBV4-2 and TRBJ1-2, with 8 bases lining up with TRBD1. CDR1 and CDR2 from the germline V gene are LGHNA and YNFKEQ. J lost 4 bases, V lost 0 bases, and 4 bases had no gene match. This CDR3 has 15 amino acids. In nucleotides, the CDR3 is TGTGCCAGCAGCCAAGATAGGACAGGGAGCTATGGCTACACCTTC. It is translated as CASSQDRTGSYGYTF.

The chain is built from TRBV4-2 and TRBJ2-7, with a possible D match to TRBD1 (6 bases). CDR3 length: 14 residues. Germline V gene data show CDR1 as LGHNA and CDR2 as YNFKEQ. V was shortened by 4 bases and J by 2 bases, with 12 bases between the two germline ends. The CDR3 reads CASSPEQGPYEQYF. CDR3 DNA: TGTGCCAGCAGCCCCGAACAGGGCCCCTACGAGCAGTACTTC.

The gene calls are TRBV6-5 and TRBJ2-5; no clear D gene. Germline CDR1 is MNHEY and CDR2 is SVGAGI. V was clipped by 4 bases and J by 5 bases, with 11 bases between them. This CDR3 is 13 amino acids long. The CDR3 DNA follows: TGTGCCAGCAGTTCCGCACTGCGGGAGACCCAGTACTTC. Its translation: CASSSALRETQYF.

This rearrangement joins TRBV6-4 to TRBJ2-1, with unresolved D. Trimming stripped 5 bases from V and 4 bases from J, with 12 bases between. The CDR3 extends over 14 amino acids. The germline gives CDR1 MRHNA, CDR2 SNTAGT. CDR3 region: CASSPRYGYNEQFF. CDR3 bases: TGTGCCAGCAGTCCACGCTACGGTTACAATGAGCAGTTCTTC.

This rearrangement joins TRBV6-1 to TRBJ2-2; 10 nucleotides agree with TRBD1. The J segment lost 7 bases and the V segment lost 7 bases, leaving 9 bases of the junction unmatched. Germline values: CDR1 MNHNS, CDR2 SASEGT. The CDR3 extends over 15 amino acids. CDR3 amino acids: CASTRDRGIGGELFF. The DNA for the CDR3 is TGTGCCAGCACCCGGGACAGGGGAATCGGCGGGGAGCTGTTTTTT.